These 20 T cell receptor beta chains were all obtained from the same sample, sequenced in a study of blood T cell repertoires in COVID-19. Profiled with immunoSEQ multiplex PCR; TCRdb holds only in-frame clones, not every one. The sample includes 250,000 to 300,000 clones, around 81% of them seen just once. The sequenced sample consisted of peripheral blood. Source of these receptors: a woman aged 55-69 years with active or convalescent COVID-19.

Turning to this clone: Other DNA sequences of this sample code for an identical CDR3. J is TRBJ1-1 and V is TRBV3-1 (or the pseudogene TRBV3-2), with no clear D. CDR1 and CDR2 from the germline V gene are LGHDT and YNNKEL (reference sequence). This CDR3 comprises 14 residues. The V and J ends lost 1 base and 4 bases respectively, with 10 bases between them. In DNA form, the CDR3 reads TGTGCCAGCAGCCAAGGACCTGAGGGCACTGAAGCTTTCTTT. It is translated as CASSQGPEGTEAFF.

The rearrangement joins TRBV29-1 to TRBJ2-1; TRBD2 agrees at 11 bases. This CDR3 is 16 amino acids long. Germline values: CDR1 SQVTM, CDR2 ANQGSEA. The trim removed 1 base at V and 1 base at J, leaving 3 bases unmatched. CDR3 in DNA: TGCAGCGTTGAAGGGACTAGCGGGTTATCCTACAATGAGCAGTTCTTC. Amino acid sequence: CSVEGTSGLSYNEQFF.

The chain uses TRBV27 and TRBJ1-1; 8 bases are shared with TRBD1. Germline-derived CDR1 and CDR2 are MNHEY and SMNVEV (reference sequence). This CDR3 has 14 residues. Germline trimming cut 4 bases from V and 4 bases from J; bases unmatched to any gene: 5. In DNA form, the CDR3 reads TGTGCCAGCAGTTCGACAGGGGACGGCACTGAAGCTTTCTTT. It translates to CASSSTGDGTEAFF.

V usage is TRBV6-6 and J usage is TRBJ2-1; the D gene is possibly TRBD1 (5 bases). CDR3 size: 13 residues. In germline, CDR1 is MNHNY, CDR2 SVGAGI (reference sequence). Trimming removed 7 bases at V and 7 bases at J, with 14 bases between. In nucleotides, the CDR3 is TGTGCCAGCACCCCCCCAGGGCGGAATGAGCAGTTCTTC. Encoded protein: CASTPPGRNEQFF.

V and J are TRBV6-5 and TRBJ1-3; TRBD1 might be the D (6 bases). CDR3 length: 16 amino acids. V lost 3 bases and J lost 4, with 16 bases in between. Germline V CDR1 and CDR2: MNHEY, SVGAGI. The CDR3 DNA sequence: TGTGCCAGCAGTTATCTGGCAGGGGAGAAGGGAAACACCATATATTTT. This encodes CASSYLAGEKGNTIYF.

The chain uses TRBV28 and TRBJ1-1; 9 bases are shared with TRBD1. Germline CDR1 MDHEN, CDR2 SYDVKM. With V trimmed by 5 bases and J by 4 bases, 8 bases remained unmatched. The CDR3 consists of 15 residues. The CDR3 protein is CASSRYGTGSTEAFF. For the CDR3, the DNA is TGTGCCAGCAGTCGTTACGGGACAGGGAGCACTGAAGCTTTCTTT.

This clone was seen a few times. The chain carries TRBV7-3 and TRBJ1-6; D is ambiguous. Germline V gene sequence: CDR1 SGHTA, CDR2 FQGTGA. This CDR3 is built from 14 residues. The V end lost 0 bases, the J end lost 9 bases, and 9 bases lay between the germline ends. CDR3 protein: CASSLTQRGSPLHF. In DNA, the CDR3 is TGTGCCAGCAGCTTAACCCAACGGGGTTCACCCCTCCACTTT.

The chain combines TRBV7-8 with TRBJ1-5, with 9 bases that match TRBD1. Germline lookup yields CDR1 SGHVS and CDR2 FQNEAQ. Trimming took 5 bases from V and 2 from J; bases not matched to a gene: 10. The CDR3 has 17 residues. In DNA, the CDR3 is TGTGCCAGCAGCAGCGGGACAGGGAATATGGGCAATCAGCCCCAGCATTTT. Translation gives CASSSGTGNMGNQPQHF.

CDR3 DNA sequence: TGTGCCAGTAGTACCCGGGGGGGGAACACCGGGGAGCTGTTTTTT. Translation: CASSTRGGNTGELFF. This rearrangement joins TRBV19 to TRBJ2-2; TRBD2 agrees at 8 bases. Germline V lookup: CDR1 LNHDA, CDR2 SQIVND (reference sequence). This CDR3 has 15 amino acids. Trimming removed 4 bases from V and 1 base from J; junction bases left unmatched: 2.

This chain links TRBV18 with TRBJ1-5, with no clear D. This CDR3 spans 13 amino acids. Looked up from germline, CDR1 is KGHSH and CDR2 is LQKENI. V was clipped by 6 bases and J by 1 base, with 7 bases between them. CDR3 protein: CASSRLSNQPQHF. In DNA, the CDR3 is TGTGCCAGCTCCCGACTAAGCAATCAGCCCCAGCATTTT.

This chain links TRBV19 with TRBJ2-1; 12 bases are a match to TRBD2. The CDR3 consists of 16 residues. Trimming at V came to 5 bases and at J to 6 bases, leaving 8 bases not matched to a gene. Germline lookup yields CDR1 LNHDA and CDR2 SQIVND (reference sequence). The CDR3 loop reads CASSGGGLAGTNEQFF. The CDR3 nucleotides read TGTGCCAGTAGTGGAGGAGGACTAGCGGGGACCAATGAGCAGTTCTTC.

This chain joins TRBV7-2 and TRBJ2-3, with TRBD1 matching over 8 bases. V was clipped by 5 bases and J by 0 bases; unmatched bases: 4. Germline V gene sequence: CDR1 SGHTA, CDR2 FQGNSA. This CDR3 is built from 15 residues. The CDR3 bases are TGTGCCAGCAGCACCGACAGGGGTAGCACAGATACGCAGTATTTT. Translated: CASSTDRGSTDTQYF.

The rearrangement joins TRBV19 to TRBJ2-7, with TRBD2 matching 7 bases. The V and J ends lost 9 bases and 0 bases, in that order; junction bases with no gene match: 11. Germline loops: CDR1 LNHDA, CDR2 SQIVND (reference sequence). The CDR3 has 15 amino acids. The CDR3 is CASKLRGGSSYEQYF. CDR3 coding DNA: TGTGCCAGCAAATTGAGGGGAGGGAGCTCCTACGAGCAGTACTTC.

This clone has more than one count but fewer than ten. The V gene is TRBV15, the J gene TRBJ1-5, with TRBD1 identical over 10 bases. After removal of 1 base from V and 6 bases from J, the junction contained 9 bases not matched to a gene. The germline V gene has CDR1 LNHNV and CDR2 YYDKDF (reference sequence). This CDR3 spans 17 amino acids. CDR3 sequence (DNA): TGTGCCACCAGCAGAGGAGCGGGACAGGGGCAGGGTCAGCCCCAGCATTTT. Its protein product is CATSRGAGQGQGQPQHF.

This rearrangement joins TRBV5-1 to TRBJ2-2; a weak D match, TRBD2 (7 bases). The germline V and J ends were trimmed by 5 bases and 3 bases, with 17 bases remaining between them. CDR1 and CDR2 from the germline V gene are SGHRS and YFSETQ. The CDR3 runs 16 residues. CDR3 DNA: TGCGCCAGCAGGCCGGCCGGGGGGCCGGACACCGGGGAGCTGTTTTTT. Translation gives CASRPAGGPDTGELFF.

This chain links TRBV28 with TRBJ1-6, with D possibly matching TRBD1 (6 bases). The germline gives CDR1 MDHEN, CDR2 SYDVKM. The ends were cut back, 2 bases at V and 0 bases at J, with 17 bases in the middle. The CDR3 is 19 residues long. As DNA, the CDR3 is TGTGCCAGCAGTTTAGAACAGGGTCGTTTTAGCTCCTATAATTCACCCCTCCACTTT. This gives the protein CASSLEQGRFSSYNSPLHF.

This clone appeared many times. The rearrangement links TRBV27 to TRBJ1-4; no definite D call. Germline V gene lookup returns CDR1 MNHEY and CDR2 SMNVEV (reference sequence). Trimming removed 3 bases from V and 8 bases from J, with 10 bases in between. The CDR3 has 13 residues. The DNA for the CDR3 is TGTGCCAGCAGTTTGGTCCAGGCGGAAAAACTGTTTTTT. Encoded protein: CASSLVQAEKLFF.

The chain has TRBV7-9 and TRBJ1-2, with a tentative D call TRBD1 (6 bases). In germline, CDR1 is SEHNR, CDR2 FQNEAQ (reference sequence). V lost 5 bases and J lost 3, with 10 bases in between. CDR3 size: 13 residues. The CDR3 DNA reads TGTGCCAGCAGCCCTTCAGGGGACTATGGCTACACCTTC. As protein: CASSPSGDYGYTF.

This clone was observed a few times. This rearrangement joins TRBV19 to TRBJ1-5; no clear D. V was clipped by 0 bases and J by 6 bases, with 12 bases between them. Germline-derived CDR1 and CDR2 are LNHDA and SQIVND (reference sequence). CDR3 size: 15 residues. DNA of the CDR3: TGTGCCAGTAGTATAGATCGAGGCCTGACTCAGCCCCAGCATTTT. Translated, it gives CASSIDRGLTQPQHF.

The chain couples TRBV9 to TRBJ1-1; weak D call: TRBD1 (6 bases). This CDR3 is 15 amino acids long. V was clipped by 2 bases and J by 4 bases, with 15 bases between them. CDR1 is SGDLS and CDR2 is YYNGEE in the germline V gene. In DNA, the CDR3 is TGTGCCAGCAGCGTCACGGGGGGGGCTGGCACTGAAGCTTTCTTT. Its protein is CASSVTGGAGTEAFF.